The present T cell receptor (beta chain) was sequenced within a study of CD8+ T cells in alopecia areata. Overall study: Tofacitinib exposure lasted 6 to 18 months, followed by 6 months off drug.

Treatment in this sample: oral pan-JAK inhibitor, 5-10 mg twice daily. This clone was seen a few times. This CDR3 contains 15 residues. Germline V gene data show CDR1 as SGHDN and CDR2 as FVKESK. The V segment lost 5 bases and the J segment 7 bases; nucleotides outside the gene matches: 6. The sequencing template was cDNA reverse transcribed from extracted RNA. Libraries were prepared by immunoSEQ multiplex PCR; TCRdb keeps only in-frame clonotypes and omits some of them. The sample carries more than 150,000 clones, approximately 49% recorded once. This material consisted of CD8+ T cells sorted from blood, taken around week 53, from a patient treated with tofacitinib. This chain uses TRBV14 with TRBJ2-1, with 12 nucleotides matching TRBD2. This TCR derives from a human donor with alopecia areata. DNA of the CDR3: TGTGCCAGCAGCAAGACTAGCGGGGGAGGAAATGAGCAGTTCTTC. Amino acids: CASSKTSGGGNEQFF.